This T cell receptor (beta chain) emerged from a study of tumor-infiltrating lymphocytes in localized non-small cell lung cancer. Notes on the study in general: No link was found between tumor T-cell fraction and recurrence-free survival.

V lost 3 bases to trimming and J lost 7 bases; unmatched junction nucleotides: 12. CDR3 length: 15 residues. Germline CDR1 and CDR2: MNHEY and SVGAGI. Profiled with immunoSEQ multiplex PCR; TCRdb holds only in-frame clones, not every one. The table shows 20,000 to 30,000 clones, with around 75% occurring only once. Points on this clone: Its target is unknown.

The receptor was isolated from a human donor with non-small cell lung cancer. The sequencing sample was made of lung tumor tissue. The rearrangement links TRBV6-5 to TRBJ2-7; 7 bases map to TRBD1. CDR3 residues: CASSYGGLETGEQYF. In nucleotides, the CDR3 is TGTGCCAGCAGTTATGGGGGCCTAGAGACAGGGGAGCAGTACTTC.